Given below is one TCR beta chain in context. Its target is not known. The junction and the germline gene differ at one end; a read error may be behind it. The CDR3 loop spans 15 amino acids. Per germline, CDR1 LGHNA and CDR2 YNFKEQ. PCR employed 60 Vbeta and 13 Jbeta primers. Sequencing was performed with immunoSEQ multiplex PCR; in TCRdb, only in-frame clones are kept and a portion is missing. The repertoire holds about 110,000 clones, with 82% as singletons. This sample was taken from a study of cytomegalovirus exposure and HLA in healthy donors. Whole-study results and caveats: Among TCR beta chains, those listed as cytomegalovirus-associated numbered fewer than 200. There were a few CMV-associated chains whose specificity for CMV antigens was confirmed in vitro. For most TCR beta V segments, an earlier analysis put the productive rate at about 87% or about 30% of the time. The availability of immune exposure information extended only to CMV serostatus.

The sample comprised PBMCs. The V gene is TRBV4-2, the J gene TRBJ1-3, with no clear D. The sequence was obtained from a man aged 45-65 years in good health and CMV-seronegative. CDR3 region: CASGQEYSSGNTIYF. In DNA, the CDR3 is TGTGCCAGCGGCCAAGAATACAGCTCTGGAAACACCATATATTTT.